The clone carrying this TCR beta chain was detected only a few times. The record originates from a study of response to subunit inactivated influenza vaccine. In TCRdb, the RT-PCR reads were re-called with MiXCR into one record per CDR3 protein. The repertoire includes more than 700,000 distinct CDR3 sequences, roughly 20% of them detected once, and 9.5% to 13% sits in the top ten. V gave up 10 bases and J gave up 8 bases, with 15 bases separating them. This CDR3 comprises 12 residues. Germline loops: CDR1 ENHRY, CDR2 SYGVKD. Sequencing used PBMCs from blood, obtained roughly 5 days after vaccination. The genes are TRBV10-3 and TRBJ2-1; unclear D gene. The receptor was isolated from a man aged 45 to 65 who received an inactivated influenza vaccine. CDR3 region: CATRLRPHEQFF. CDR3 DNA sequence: TGTGCCACGAGACTCAGACCCCATGAGCAGTTCTTC.